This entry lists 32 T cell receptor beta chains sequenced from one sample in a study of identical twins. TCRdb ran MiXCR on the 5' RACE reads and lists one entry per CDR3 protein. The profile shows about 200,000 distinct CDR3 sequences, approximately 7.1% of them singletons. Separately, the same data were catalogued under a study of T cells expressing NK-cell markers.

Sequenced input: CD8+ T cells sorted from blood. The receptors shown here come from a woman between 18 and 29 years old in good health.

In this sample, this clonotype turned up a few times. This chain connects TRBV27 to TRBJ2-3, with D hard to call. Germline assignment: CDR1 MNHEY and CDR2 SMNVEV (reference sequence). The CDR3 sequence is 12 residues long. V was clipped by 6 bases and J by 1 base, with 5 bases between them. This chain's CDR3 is CASSHRTDTQYF. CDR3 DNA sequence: TGTGCCAGCAGCCACCGCACAGATACGCAGTATTTT.

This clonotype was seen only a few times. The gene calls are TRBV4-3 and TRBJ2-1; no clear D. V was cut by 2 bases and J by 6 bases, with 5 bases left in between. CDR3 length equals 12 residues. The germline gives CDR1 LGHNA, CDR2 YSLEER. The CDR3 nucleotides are TGCGCCAGCAGCCAAACACTCAATGAGCAGTTCTTC. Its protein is CASSQTLNEQFF.

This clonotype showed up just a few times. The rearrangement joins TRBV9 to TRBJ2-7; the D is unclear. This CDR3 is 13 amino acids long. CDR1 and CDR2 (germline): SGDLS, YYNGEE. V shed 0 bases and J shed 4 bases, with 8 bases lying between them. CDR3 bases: TGTGCCAGCAGCGTAGATTTGGGATACGAGCAGTACTTC. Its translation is CASSVDLGYEQYF.

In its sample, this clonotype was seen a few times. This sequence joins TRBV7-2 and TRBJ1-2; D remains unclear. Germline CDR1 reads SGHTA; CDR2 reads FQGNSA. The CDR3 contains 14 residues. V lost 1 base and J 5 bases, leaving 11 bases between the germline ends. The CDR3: CASSLDAVTYGYTF. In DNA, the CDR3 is TGTGCCAGCAGCTTAGATGCCGTCACATATGGCTACACCTTC.

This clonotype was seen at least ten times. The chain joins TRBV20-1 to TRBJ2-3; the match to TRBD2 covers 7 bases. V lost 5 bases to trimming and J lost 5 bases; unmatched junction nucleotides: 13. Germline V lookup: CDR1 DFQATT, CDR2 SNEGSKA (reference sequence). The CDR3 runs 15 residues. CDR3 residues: CSAPDVAGVGDTQYF. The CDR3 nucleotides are TGCAGTGCTCCCGATGTGGCGGGAGTAGGAGATACGCAGTATTTT.

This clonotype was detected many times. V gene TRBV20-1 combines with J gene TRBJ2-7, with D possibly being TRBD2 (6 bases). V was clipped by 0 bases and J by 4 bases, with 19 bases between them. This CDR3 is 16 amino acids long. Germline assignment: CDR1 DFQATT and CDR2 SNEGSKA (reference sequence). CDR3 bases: TGCAGTGCTAGAGATCGCGGCGGGATGGAACCTTACGAGCAGTACTTC. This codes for CSARDRGGMEPYEQYF.

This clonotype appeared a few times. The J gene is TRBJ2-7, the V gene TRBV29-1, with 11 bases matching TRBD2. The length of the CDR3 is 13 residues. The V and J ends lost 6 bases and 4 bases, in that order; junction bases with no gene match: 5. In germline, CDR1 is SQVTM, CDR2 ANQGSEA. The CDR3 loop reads CSVKTSGSYEQYF. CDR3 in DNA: TGCAGCGTGAAAACTAGCGGGAGTTACGAGCAGTACTTC.

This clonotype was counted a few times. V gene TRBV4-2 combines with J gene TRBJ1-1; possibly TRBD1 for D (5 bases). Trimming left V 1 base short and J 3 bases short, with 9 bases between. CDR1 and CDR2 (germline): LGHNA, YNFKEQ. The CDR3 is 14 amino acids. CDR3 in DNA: TGTGCCAGCAGCCAAGGCGCAGGGTACACTGAAGCTTTCTTT. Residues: CASSQGAGYTEAFF.

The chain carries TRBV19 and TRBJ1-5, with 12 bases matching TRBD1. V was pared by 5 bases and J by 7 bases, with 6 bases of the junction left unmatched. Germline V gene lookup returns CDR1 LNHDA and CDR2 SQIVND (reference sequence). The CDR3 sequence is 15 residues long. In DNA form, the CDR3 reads TGTGCCAGTAGTGCGGGACAGGGGGCATGGCAGCCCCAGCATTTT. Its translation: CASSAGQGAWQPQHF.

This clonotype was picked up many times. CDR3 residues: CASRMGQGKFF. As DNA, the CDR3 is TGTGCCAGCAGGATGGGACAGGGAAAGTTCTTC. The V and J genes are TRBV12-3 or TRBV12-4 and TRBJ2-1, with 9 bases aligning to TRBD1. There are 11 residues in the CDR3. J was trimmed by 14 bases and V by 6 bases; bases with no gene match: 5.

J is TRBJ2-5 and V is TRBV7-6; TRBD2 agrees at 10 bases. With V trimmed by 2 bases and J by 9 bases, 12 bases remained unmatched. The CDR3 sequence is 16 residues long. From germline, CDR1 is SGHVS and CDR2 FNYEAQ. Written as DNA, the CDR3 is TGTGCCAGCAGCTTACCCATTGGTAGCGGGAGGTCGGCCCAGTACTTC. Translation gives CASSLPIGSGRSAQYF.

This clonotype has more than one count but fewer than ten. Here the CDR3 reads CASSVGTSGPYNEQFF. The CDR3 region has the DNA TGCGCCAGCAGTGTCGGGACTAGCGGCCCCTACAATGAGCAGTTCTTC. The chain combines TRBV10-2 with TRBJ2-1; TRBD2 aligns across 11 bases. V dropped 4 bases and J dropped 2; count of bases not matched to a gene: 4. The germline gives CDR1 WSHSY, CDR2 SAAADI. The CDR3 loop spans 16 amino acids.

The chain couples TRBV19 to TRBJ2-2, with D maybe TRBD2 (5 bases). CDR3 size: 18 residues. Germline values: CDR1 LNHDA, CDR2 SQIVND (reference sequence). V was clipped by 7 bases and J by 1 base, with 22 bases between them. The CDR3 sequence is CASTNSGVALGNTGELFF. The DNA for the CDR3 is TGTGCCAGTACCAATTCCGGGGTGGCTCTTGGGAACACCGGGGAGCTGTTTTTT.

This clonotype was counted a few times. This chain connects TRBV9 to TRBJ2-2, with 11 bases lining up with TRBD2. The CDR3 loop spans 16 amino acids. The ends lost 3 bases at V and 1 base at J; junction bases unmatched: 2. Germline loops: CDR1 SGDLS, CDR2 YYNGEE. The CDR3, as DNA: TGTGCCAGCAGCGGTACTAGCGGGGGGAACACCGGGGAGCTGTTTTTT. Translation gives CASSGTSGGNTGELFF.

In DNA form, the CDR3 reads TGTGCCACCGGACGGGGACTGGCCTACGAGCAGTACTTC. As protein: CATGRGLAYEQYF. V usage is TRBV27 and J usage is TRBJ2-7; D possibly corresponds to TRBD2 (6 bases). V lost 10 bases and J 2 bases, leaving 15 bases between the germline ends. The CDR3 spans 13 residues. Germline V gene data show CDR1 as MNHEY and CDR2 as SMNVEV (reference sequence).

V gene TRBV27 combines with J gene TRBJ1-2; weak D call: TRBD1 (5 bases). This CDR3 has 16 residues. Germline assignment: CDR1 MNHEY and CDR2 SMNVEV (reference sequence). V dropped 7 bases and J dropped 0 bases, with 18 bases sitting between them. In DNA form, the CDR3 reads TGTGCCAGCACCAACTTGGGGCCCGATACTAACTATGGCTACACCTTC. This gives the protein CASTNLGPDTNYGYTF.

CDR3 amino acids: CASSFGLAGVAGNEQFF. CDR3 in DNA: TGTGCCAGCAGCTTTGGACTAGCGGGAGTCGCGGGCAATGAGCAGTTCTTC. V and J are TRBV5-6 and TRBJ2-1; TRBD2 matches at 13 bases. Germline values: CDR1 SGHDT, CDR2 YYEEEE. With 2 bases clipped from V and 6 bases from J, the junction kept 8 bases outside the gene matches. The CDR3 is made up of 17 amino acids.

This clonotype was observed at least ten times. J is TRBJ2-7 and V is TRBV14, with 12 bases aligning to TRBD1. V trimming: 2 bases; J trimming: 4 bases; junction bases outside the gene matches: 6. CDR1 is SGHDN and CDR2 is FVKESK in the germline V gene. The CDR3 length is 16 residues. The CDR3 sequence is CASSQPGQGALYEQYF. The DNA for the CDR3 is TGTGCCAGCAGCCAACCGGGACAGGGGGCCCTTTACGAGCAGTACTTC.

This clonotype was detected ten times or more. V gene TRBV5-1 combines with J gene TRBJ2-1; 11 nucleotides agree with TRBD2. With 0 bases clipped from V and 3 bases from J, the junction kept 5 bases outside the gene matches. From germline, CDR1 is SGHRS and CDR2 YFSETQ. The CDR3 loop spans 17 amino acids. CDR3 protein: CASSLDSGGAIYNEQFF. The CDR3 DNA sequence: TGCGCCAGCAGCTTGGATAGCGGGGGGGCCATCTACAATGAGCAGTTCTTC.

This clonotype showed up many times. In DNA, the CDR3 is TGTGCCAGCAGCTTAGTACGGGTTGGAACAGATACGCAGTATTTT. It is translated as CASSLVRVGTDTQYF. The rearrangement uses TRBV11-2 and TRBJ2-3; D is undetermined. The germline V gene has CDR1 SGHAT and CDR2 FQNNGV. The CDR3 has 15 amino acids. V lost 1 base and J lost 3, with 11 bases in between.

CDR3 in DNA: TGTGCCAGCAGTCCATTCGACAGCTACGAGCAGTACTTC. Its translation: CASSPFDSYEQYF. The rearrangement joins TRBV6-6 to TRBJ2-7; weak D call: TRBD1 (5 bases). The V gene's germline CDR1 is MNHNY and CDR2 SVGAGI (reference sequence). The CDR3 spans 13 residues. V shed 5 bases and J shed 3 bases, with 11 bases lying between them.

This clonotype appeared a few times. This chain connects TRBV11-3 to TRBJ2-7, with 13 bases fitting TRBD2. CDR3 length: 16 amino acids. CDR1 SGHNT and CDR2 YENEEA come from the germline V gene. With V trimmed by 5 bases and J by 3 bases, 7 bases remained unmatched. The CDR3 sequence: CASSHFGTSGDYEQYF. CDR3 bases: TGTGCCAGCAGCCATTTCGGGACTAGCGGGGACTACGAGCAGTACTTC.

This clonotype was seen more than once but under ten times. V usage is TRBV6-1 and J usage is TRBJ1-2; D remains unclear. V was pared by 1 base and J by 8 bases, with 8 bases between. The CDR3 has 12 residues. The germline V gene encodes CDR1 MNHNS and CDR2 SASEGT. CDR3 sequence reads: CASSEVGWGYTF. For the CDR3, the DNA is TGTGCCAGCAGTGAAGTCGGATGGGGCTACACCTTC.

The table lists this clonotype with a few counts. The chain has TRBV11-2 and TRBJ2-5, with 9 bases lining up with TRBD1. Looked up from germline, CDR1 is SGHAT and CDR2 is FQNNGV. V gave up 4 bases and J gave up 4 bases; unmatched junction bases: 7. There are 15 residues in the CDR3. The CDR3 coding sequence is TGTGCCAGCAGCTCGGGACAGGGAGAAATAGAGACCCAGTACTTC. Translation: CASSSGQGEIETQYF.

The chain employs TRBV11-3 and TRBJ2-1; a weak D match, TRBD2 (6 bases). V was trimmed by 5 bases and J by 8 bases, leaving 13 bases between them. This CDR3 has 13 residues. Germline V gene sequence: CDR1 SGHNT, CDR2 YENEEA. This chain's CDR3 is CASSLRSGDEQFF. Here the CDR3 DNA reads TGTGCCAGCAGCCTCCGTTCGGGGGATGAGCAGTTCTTC.

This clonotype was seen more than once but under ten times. CDR3 loop: CASSPIQSTEAFF. CDR3 DNA sequence: TGTGCCAGCAGCCCGATTCAGTCTACTGAAGCTTTCTTT. The V and J genes are TRBV7-9 and TRBJ1-1; no reliable D call. Looked up from germline, CDR1 is SEHNR and CDR2 is FQNEAQ (reference sequence). The CDR3 totals 13 residues. V dropped 5 bases and J dropped 5 bases, with 12 bases sitting between them.

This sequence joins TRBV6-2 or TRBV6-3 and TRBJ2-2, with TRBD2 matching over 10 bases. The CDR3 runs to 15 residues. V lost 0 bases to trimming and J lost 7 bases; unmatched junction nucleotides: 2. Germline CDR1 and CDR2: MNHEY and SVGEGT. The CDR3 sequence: CASSYSRLAGGELFF. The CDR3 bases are TGTGCCAGCAGTTACTCAAGACTAGCGGGCGGGGAGCTGTTTTTT.

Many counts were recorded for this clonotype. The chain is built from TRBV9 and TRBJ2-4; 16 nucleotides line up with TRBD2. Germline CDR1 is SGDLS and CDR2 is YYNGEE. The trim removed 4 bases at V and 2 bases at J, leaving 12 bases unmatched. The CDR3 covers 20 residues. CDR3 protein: CASSSGAGTSGRETKNIQYF. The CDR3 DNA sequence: TGTGCCAGCAGCTCAGGAGCCGGGACTAGCGGGAGGGAAACCAAAAACATTCAGTACTTC.

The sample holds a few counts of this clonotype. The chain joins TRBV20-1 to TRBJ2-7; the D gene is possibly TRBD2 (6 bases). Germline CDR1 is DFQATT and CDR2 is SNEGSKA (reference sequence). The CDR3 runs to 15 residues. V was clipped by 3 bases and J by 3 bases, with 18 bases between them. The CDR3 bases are TGCAGTGCTAGTCCCCCCGCGGGGACCTACTACGAGCAGTACTTC. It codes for CSASPPAGTYYEQYF.

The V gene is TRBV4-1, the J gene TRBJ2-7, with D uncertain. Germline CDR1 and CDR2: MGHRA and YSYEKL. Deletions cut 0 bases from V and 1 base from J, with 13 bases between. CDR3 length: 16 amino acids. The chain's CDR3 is CASSQEAKAHSYEQYF. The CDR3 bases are TGCGCCAGCAGCCAAGAAGCGAAGGCGCATTCCTACGAGCAGTACTTC.

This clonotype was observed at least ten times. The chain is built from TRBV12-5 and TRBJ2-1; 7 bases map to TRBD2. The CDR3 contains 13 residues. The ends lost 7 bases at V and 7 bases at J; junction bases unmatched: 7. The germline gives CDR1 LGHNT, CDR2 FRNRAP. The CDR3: CASALLAPNEQFF. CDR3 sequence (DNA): TGTGCTAGTGCCCTACTAGCGCCGAATGAGCAGTTCTTC. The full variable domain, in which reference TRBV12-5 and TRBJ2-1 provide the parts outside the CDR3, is DARVTQTPRHKVTEMGQEVTMRCQPILGHNTVFWYRQTMMQGLELLAYFRNRAPLDDSGMPKDRFSAEMPDATLATLKIQPSEPRDSAVYFCASALLAPNEQFFGPGTRLTVL.

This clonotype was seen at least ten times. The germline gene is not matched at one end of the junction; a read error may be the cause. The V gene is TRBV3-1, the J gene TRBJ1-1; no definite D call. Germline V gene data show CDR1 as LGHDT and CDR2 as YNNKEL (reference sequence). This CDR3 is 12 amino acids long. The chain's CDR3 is CASSPGNAEAFF. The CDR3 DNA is TGTGCCAGCAGCCCGGGGAACGCTGAAGCTTTCTTT.